This T cell receptor (beta chain) was captured in a study of blood T cell repertoires in COVID-19 (dated by TCRdb to the early 2020s). For context, the study as a whole: The collaborator samples originated in the United States, Italy and Spain and spanned the acute and convalescent phases of COVID-19. The prospective study material was composed of cDNA or gDNA derived from T cells, B-cell-depleted T cells, or PBMCs. The dataset comprised deeply sampled blood TCRbeta repertoires from subjects exposed to, actively infected with, or recovered from COVID-19. The repertoires were made available in a free public database intended to serve as a resource for research on the immune response to SARS-CoV-2. The samples were drawn from two sources: the first 160 participants of the ongoing ImmuneRACE study, and 1,000 to 1,500 subjects contributed by 6 global collaborators. A de-identified subject ID, COVID-19 status, age in years and sex were almost always included in the sample metadata. HLA class I and class II types, where available, came from metadata supplied by the sample provider rather than from assay-based typing. The investigation overall reported the following: How much clinical and demographic metadata was included differed by source and by participant, and the metadata was provided uncurated.

The CDR3 runs 17 amino acids, cysteine and phenylalanine included. Here the CDR3 DNA is all that survives: 51 bases in frame from base 1. From V the trimming removes 2 bases and from J it removes 4 bases, while the gene matches leave 11 bases of the junction unaccounted for. The germline V gene encodes CDR1 KGHSH and CDR2 LQKENI. Participants in the prospective study were aged roughly 18 to 95 years, lived in some 24 United States geographic areas, and enrolled through a virtual design. In the prospective study, participants were assigned to cohorts based on the clinical history participants reported in a screening survey and a study questionnaire. Recovered participants in ImmuneRACE Cohort 3 were defined as having two consecutive negative NP/OP PCR tests, clearance from a healthcare professional, or resolution of symptoms. Each participant in the prospective study had whole blood, serum and a nasopharyngeal or oropharyngeal swab collected by mobile phlebotomists. Prospective study participants could optionally give additional blood draws and questionnaires over an approximately two-month period. Blood samples from the prospective study were shipped frozen or at room temperature prior to DNA extraction.

TCRbeta CDR3 regions were amplified from genomic DNA using the immunoSEQ Assay, a bias-controlled multiplex PCR. Per the original workflow: Nucleated cell counts per sample were estimated from amplification of reference gene primers within the assay. To quantify the absolute abundance of each unique TCRbeta CDR3 rearrangement, sequence reads were collapsed and filtered. For each sample, productive Simpson clonality was calculated as the square root of Simpson's diversity index across productive rearrangements. Not all clones reach the TCRdb copy of this immuneACCESS table, which keeps in-frame sequences only. Checked studies attribute under half of the gap to unresolved V genes and leave the rest unexplained. The DNA gave D and trimming, while V, J and clone size come from that table. This sample has a few hundred thousand clones in its table, and around 90% of those were observed once. Of the sample, 1.2% falls within the top ten clones.

This clone was counted a single time. Its antigen is unknown. No base quality values were provided; no much bigger clone lies one nucleotide off. This chain joins TRBV18 to TRBJ1-1; 9 bases in the middle match TRBD1. The TCR was taken from a woman aged 18-29 years who had recovered from COVID-19. Sequenced material: PBMCs or T cells enriched from blood (not recorded which). CDR3 protein: CASSPAGQGFGGTEAFF. The nucleotides read TGTGCCAGCTCACCAGCGGGACAGGGTTTCGGGGGCACTGAAGCTTTCTTT.